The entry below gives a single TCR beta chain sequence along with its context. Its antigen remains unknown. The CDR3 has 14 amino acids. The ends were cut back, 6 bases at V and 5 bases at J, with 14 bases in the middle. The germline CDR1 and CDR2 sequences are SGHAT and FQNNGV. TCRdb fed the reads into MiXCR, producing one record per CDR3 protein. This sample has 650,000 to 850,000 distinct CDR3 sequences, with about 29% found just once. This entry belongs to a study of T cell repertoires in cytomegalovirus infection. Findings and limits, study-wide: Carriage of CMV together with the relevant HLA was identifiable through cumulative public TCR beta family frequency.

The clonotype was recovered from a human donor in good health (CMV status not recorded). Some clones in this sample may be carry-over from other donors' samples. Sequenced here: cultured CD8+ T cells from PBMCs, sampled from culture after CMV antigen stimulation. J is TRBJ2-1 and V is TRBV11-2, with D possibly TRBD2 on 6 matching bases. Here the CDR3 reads CASRTYLADNEQFF. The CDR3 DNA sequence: TGTGCCAGCAGGACATACTTAGCGGACAATGAGCAGTTCTTC.